Sequencing of this TCR beta chain was carried out in a study of neurological immune-mediated disorders (dated by TCRdb to the late 2010s). For context, the study as a whole: Among the roughly 34 multiple sclerosis patients, relapsing-remitting MS accounted for around 30 and secondary progressive MS accounted for 3. The study compared peripheral blood TCR-beta repertoires of HTLV-I-associated myelopathy (HAM/TSP) patients, multiple sclerosis patients and healthy controls using UMI-based sequencing. Longitudinal samples, technical triplicates and paired sorted CD4+ and CD8+ T-cell subsets, alongside PBMC samples, were included among the approximately 100 TCR-beta libraries. The cohort included about 70 subjects: approximately 14 with HAM/TSP, roughly 34 with multiple sclerosis, and approximately 20 healthy controls. General findings and caveats noted by the study authors: The MS cluster was not associated with any clinical or MRI features, and the authors stated that larger cohorts are needed. Repertoires from 18 of 34 MS patients were grouped by phylogenetic analysis into a cluster of related CDR3 sequences, suggesting a possible repertoire-level signature. TCR clonal expansion was highest in HAM/TSP patients and lowest in MS patients, with MS patients falling below even healthy controls. Expanded clones from different subjects shared no identical CDR3 amino acid sequences, which suggests that TCR-beta repertoires were private in all groups.

cDNA synthesis used template-switch 5'RACE with a primer carrying a 10-nucleotide random unique molecular identifier tagging each TCR transcript. Over 160 million TCR-beta sequences, covering 15-18 subjects, were produced in each sequencing run. The RNeasy kit was used for extraction of total RNA. The KAPA Real-time Library Amplification kit was used to amplify TCR-beta VDJ regions with primers for the TCR constant region and the 5'RACE anchor. Sample indexes and Illumina adaptors were added in a first PCR, and a second PCR then increased library yield. The roughly 650 bp TCR product was size-selected on a 2% E-gel SizeSelection system after Ampure bead purification. Library quality was checked on a Bioanalyzer, concentration was measured with Qubit, and libraries were quantified with the Kapa Library Quantification kit before pooling. An Illumina HiSeq 2500 sequenced the libraries paired-end 2 x 150 bp. To increase sequence diversity, about 25-31% phiX was spiked into each library pool. From the authors' description of their analysis: Quality-filtered reads were processed with the UMI-based MiGEC pipeline, and over 75% of raw TCR sequences were removed by the MiGEC pipeline during error correction. VDJ genes were aligned to IMGT germline references, and each clonotype was defined by a unique CDR3 amino acid sequence together with V-J genes. Clonal expansion, Shannon diversity and CDR3 relatedness (CalcPairwiseDistances, ClusterSamples) were evaluated with VDJtools, and phylogenetic trees were built with CLCbio workbench. A clone was classed as expanded if it had 8 or more unique UMIs, a cutoff based on coefficient-of-variation modelling across technical triplicates. TCRdb reprocessing: public reads trimmed at Q25 with fastp, clones called with MiXCR, in-frame beta chains kept. Identical CDR3 protein sequences are pooled into one entry, listed with their most common genes and DNA. What appears here as the V and J calls and clone size reflects TCRdb's work, not the paper's. Present in this sample are tens of thousands of distinct CDR3 sequences, just over 2.5% of which were seen just once. 0.9% to 1.4% of the sample comes from the top ten.

Including cysteine and phenylalanine, the CDR3 has 14 amino acids. Just CDR3 DNA is preserved here, 42 bases in frame from base 1. In the germline V gene, CDR1 corresponds to SNHLY and CDR2 to FYNNEI. After removal of 8 bases from V and 6 bases from J, the junction retains 9 bases not matched to a gene. For unsorted PBMC libraries, 2 million PBMCs were used after storage in RNAlater at -80 degrees C until RNA extraction. Multiple sclerosis patients were enrolled in a US clinical protocol evaluating disease progression by magnetic resonance imaging. Peripheral blood underwent Ficoll-Hypaque density gradient centrifugation to isolate PBMCs, which were then cryopreserved in liquid nitrogen. There are many counts of this clonotype. The clone's antigen remains unknown. The input lacks base qualities; no much larger clone sits a single base away.

Material: PBMCs. The origin of this receptor is a woman in her twenties or thirties with multiple sclerosis. The sequence is built from TRBV2 and TRBJ2-7, with 11 central nucleotides matching TRBD2. This receptor carries the CDR3 CASDDGLAGGEQYF. The nucleotide sequence reads as follows: TGTGCCAGCGATGACGGGCTAGCGGGAGGCGAGCAGTACTTC.